This T cell receptor beta chain was captured in a study of cytomegalovirus exposure and HLA in healthy donors. Study-wide results and limits: The study flagged fewer than 200 TCR beta chains as cytomegalovirus-associated. Later on, an analysis tied 15,000 to 20,000 TCR beta sequences to HLA alleles at 0.05 false discovery rate.

Concerning this clone: Its antigen is not identified.

Healthy bone marrow donors formed the donor group. Although they were nominally healthy when sampled, donors likely had unrecorded immune exposures. PCR was performed using 60 Vbeta and 13 Jbeta primers. The assay was immunoSEQ multiplex PCR, and TCRdb's table has in-frame clones only and misses some. The sample has 40,000 to 55,000 clones; 73% are singletons. Sequencing used PBMCs. The receptor comes from a man between 18 and 29 years old in good health and CMV-seronegative.

The CDR3 region is CASSFSSTTGLTF. CDR3 DNA sequence: TGTGCCAGCAGCTTCTCTAGTACGACAGGGCTCACCTTC. This sequence joins TRBV5-4 and TRBJ1-2, with 7 bases fitting TRBD1. The CDR3 covers 13 residues. The junction had 11 bases not matched to a gene; V was cut back by 2 bases and J by 13 bases. CDR1 and CDR2 (germline): SGHNT, YYREEE (reference sequence).